This T cell receptor beta chain derives from a study of vaccination and CD4 T cells after COVID-19. On the study more broadly: Timing of post-vaccine sample collection was a median 72 days after dose two, with a range of 14 to 241. The cells in question were stimulated using overlapping spike peptides derived from SARS-CoV-2, HCoV-NL63, HCoV-OC43 and HCoV-229E.

A word on this clonotype: Its antigen is undetermined.

Sequencing of DNA taken from cultured CD4+ T cells relied on the Oncomine TCR Beta short-read assay. TCRdb reanalysed the PCR reads using MiXCR and keeps one entry per CDR3 protein. The sample lists about 10,000 distinct CDR3 sequences; 25% to 35% were seen once. Noted treatment: roughly nine-day PBMC culture with coronavirus spike peptide pools or control peptides (ViraFEST assay). CDR1 is SQVTM and CDR2 is ANQGSEA in the germline V gene. V gave up 2 bases and J gave up 1 base; unmatched junction bases: 1. The CDR3 runs 13 residues. This sequence joins TRBV29-1 and TRBJ1-1, with TRBD1 matching 7 bases. The sequenced sample consisted of cultured CD4+ T cells from blood. This receptor was identified in a human donor with COVID-19. The CDR3 DNA reads TGCAGCGTTGAAACAGGGGCGAACACTGAAGCTTTCTTT. Its translation: CSVETGANTEAFF. The entire variable domain, with the rest obtained from reference TRBV29-1 and TRBJ1-1, is as follows: SAVISQKPSRDICQRGTSLTIQCQVDSQVTMMFWYRQQPGQSLTLIATANQGSEATYESGFVIDKFPISRPNLTFSTLTVSNMSPEDSSIYLCSVETGANTEAFFGQGTRLTVV.